This is a list of T cell receptor beta chains from one sample in a study of blood T cell repertoires in COVID-19. The protocol was immunoSEQ multiplex PCR, while the TCRdb copy is restricted to in-frame clones and leaves out a portion. The table records under 300,000 clones, 80% to 90% of them present only once. The sample taken for sequencing was PBMCs or T cells enriched from blood (not recorded which). These receptors were obtained from a man younger than 35 who had recovered from COVID-19. Both conserved end residues are part of each CDR3. D genes are given only for firm matches. Clone size is not always given. Where it is, it says once, few, many or a class for expanded clones.

clone_size j_call v_call d_call cdr3_nt cdr3_aa
NA TRBJ2-7 TRBV6-5 TRBD1 TGTGCCAGCAGTAGGCTACAGGGGTCCTACGAGCAGTACTTC CASSRLQGSYEQYF
NA TRBJ2-5 TRBV3-1/TRBV3-2 NA TGTGCCAGCAGCCAAGCAGGGGTCGAGACCCAGTACTTC CASSQAGVETQYF
NA TRBJ1-5 TRBV6-5 TRBD1 TGTGCCACCCTCCCTGGGACAGTTAATCAGCCCCAGCATTTT CATLPGTVNQPQHF
once TRBJ2-1 TRBV5-5 TRBD2 TGTGCCAGCAGCCCCTCCCCGGTAGCGGGGGGGCTTGAGCAGTTCTTC CASSPSPVAGGLEQFF
NA TRBJ1-6 TRBV5-1 NA TGCGCCAGCAGCTTGGACCGGGACAAGGCCCTCCACTTT CASSLDRDKALHF
NA TRBJ2-1 TRBV15 TRBD2 TGTGCCACCAGCAGAGAATCCAGCGGGAGGCTTCGCAATGAGCAGTTCTTC CATSRESSGRLRNEQFF
once TRBJ1-2 TRBV6-4 NA TGTGCCAGCAGGCCGGGCAGCGGGACTAACTATGGCTACACCTTC CASRPGSGTNYGYTF
NA TRBJ2-7 TRBV5-4 TRBD2 TGTGCCAGCAGCTTTGGACTAGCGGGACACTCCTACGAGCAGTACTTC CASSFGLAGHSYEQYF
once TRBJ2-5 TRBV28 TRBD2 TGTGCCAGCACCCCGGGAGGGTGGGGGCAAGAGACCCAGTACTTC CASTPGGWGQETQYF
NA TRBJ2-1 TRBV2 TRBD2 TGTGCCAGTCCCCCCAAGCCTAGCGGAACCTACAATGAGCAGTTCTTC CASPPKPSGTYNEQFF
NA TRBJ1-6 TRBV7-2 TRBD1 TGTGCCAGCAGCGTAACAGGGGGGTCCTATAATTCACCCCTCCACTTT CASSVTGGSYNSPLHF
once TRBJ2-5 TRBV7-8 NA TGTGCCAGCAGCTTATATTTAAGGGACAAAGAGACCCAGTACTTC CASSLYLRDKETQYF
few TRBJ1-5 TRBV18 TRBD1 TGTGCCAGCTCGGCAGGGGGTAATCAGCCCCAGCATTTT CASSAGGNQPQHF
NA TRBJ2-3 TRBV5-1 TRBD2 TGCGCCAGCAGCTGGACTAGCGGGCCCAGCACAGATACGCAGTATTTT CASSWTSGPSTDTQYF
NA TRBJ1-2 TRBV4-2 TRBD1 TGTGCCAGCAGCCAGGAGGGGGCGCACTATGGCTACACCTTC CASSQEGAHYGYTF
NA TRBJ2-1 TRBV5-1 NA TGCGCCAGCAGCTTGGACTCTACCACCAATGAGCAGTTCTTC CASSLDSTTNEQFF
NA TRBJ2-2 TRBV10-3 NA TGTGCCACCAGGGGTTCGGTGGCTGGGCCCGGGGAGCTGTTTTTT CATRGSVAGPGELFF
once TRBJ2-7 TRBV24-1 TRBD2 TGTGCCACCAGTGATTCGGCGGGAGGGTCCTCCTACGAGCAGTACTTC CATSDSAGGSSYEQYF
NA TRBJ1-2 TRBV28 NA TGTGCCAGCAGTTTACCCGGGACACTCTATGGCTACACCTTC CASSLPGTLYGYTF
NA TRBJ1-2 TRBV7-2 NA TGTGCCAGCAGTGTACAGGGCTCCGCGAAAGGCTACACCTTC CASSVQGSAKGYTF
NA TRBJ1-6 TRBV4-2 NA TGTGCCAGCAGCCAACTGCAGGGCGAGTCACCCCTCCACTTT CASSQLQGESPLHF
NA TRBJ2-5 TRBV19 NA TGTGCCAGTAGTAGGTGGGGGGGCCGGGAGACCCAGTACTTC CASSRWGGRETQYF
NA TRBJ1-1 TRBV19 NA TGTGCCAGTAGCCAGCGGTGGGACACTGAAGCTTTCTTT CASSQRWDTEAFF
NA TRBJ2-7 TRBV6-1 TRBD1 TGTGCCAGCAGTGAAGAAGGGACAGGGGGGTACGAGCAGTACTTC CASSEEGTGGYEQYF
NA TRBJ2-7 TRBV1 NA TGCACCAGTCTTAGACTAGCATTTGGGTACGAGCAGTACTTC CTSLRLAFGYEQYF
NA TRBJ1-2 TRBV2 NA TGTGCCAGCAGTGGAATAGTAAGCTATGGCTACACCTTC CASSGIVSYGYTF
few TRBJ2-7 TRBV24-1 NA TGTGCCACCAGTGATTTCAGGGGCGAGCAGTACTTC CATSDFRGEQYF
NA TRBJ1-1 TRBV18 TRBD1 TGTGCCAGCTCATCTGGGACAGGAAACACTGAAGCTTTCTTT CASSSGTGNTEAFF
NA TRBJ1-2 TRBV20-1 NA TGCAGTCCAGGCGGCTACACCTTC CSPGGYTF
NA TRBJ1-2 TRBV6-5 TRBD1 TGTGCCAGCAGCCCAACAGGGGACTATGGCTACACCTTC CASSPTGDYGYTF
NA TRBJ1-2 TRBV28 TRBD1 TGTGCCAGCAGTTTAACAGGGGGTTGGGGCTACACCTTC CASSLTGGWGYTF
NA TRBJ1-2 TRBV11-3 NA TGTGCCAGCAGCCTCAGGGGTGCTACCTATGGCTACACCTTC CASSLRGATYGYTF
NA TRBJ2-3 TRBV6-6 NA TGTGCCAGCAGCCAGGGGCAGAACACAGATACGCAGTATTTT CASSQGQNTDTQYF
NA TRBJ1-1 TRBV11-3 NA TGTGCCAGCAGCCCGGGTTCGGTGCGCACTGAAGCTTTCTTT CASSPGSVRTEAFF
NA TRBJ2-7 TRBV11-3 NA TGTGCCAGCAGCTTTGAGAACTCCTACGAGCAGTACTTC CASSFENSYEQYF
NA TRBJ2-3 TRBV9 TRBD2 TGTGCCAGCAGCCTTCCCCCAGGGACTAGCGGGGGGACAGATACGCAGTATTTT CASSLPPGTSGGTDTQYF
NA TRBJ2-7 TRBV10-3 NA TGTGCCATCAGATATAGCGGACAAGAGGGGCAGTACTTC CAIRYSGQEGQYF
NA TRBJ1-1 TRBV18 NA TGTGCCAGCTCTATCGGGAGAAATGAAGCTTTCTTT CASSIGRNEAFF
NA TRBJ2-7 TRBV5-1 TRBD1 TGCGCCAGCAGCTTGGGGACAGGAGCCTACGAGCAGTACTTC CASSLGTGAYEQYF
NA TRBJ1-5 TRBV28 NA TGTGCCAGCAGCCGCAGGGTCAATCTTAGCAATCAGCCCCAGCATTTT CASSRRVNLSNQPQHF
NA TRBJ1-5 TRBV5-6 TRBD1 TGTGCCAGCAGCCGCGGGACAGGGATTAGCAATCAGCCCCAGCATTTT CASSRGTGISNQPQHF
NA TRBJ1-2 TRBV2 NA TGTGCCAGCCAGCAACGGGGGGCAATCAGCTATGGCTACACCTTC CASQQRGAISYGYTF